This T cell receptor beta chain was documented in a study of shared clonotypes between healthy human individuals. Points from the study as a whole: Blood was the only sampled material, and tissue repertoires likely differ. Unshared clonotypes carried lower generation probabilities than those common to all four donors.

This clone was detected only a few times. The antigen is undetermined. The same CDR3 arises from other DNA sequences in this sample as well. Measured with immunoSEQ multiplex PCR; TCRdb has only the in-frame clones, and not every one. The data contain over 1.4 million clones, approximately 97% of them singletons. The CDR3 runs to 13 residues. Trimming cost V 2 bases and J 2 bases, with 4 bases left between them. CDR1 is KGHSH and CDR2 is LQKENI in the germline V gene. The chain carries TRBV18 and TRBJ1-5; D is unresolved. Sequencing was performed on naive CD4+ T cells sorted from blood. The subset denotes: CD45RA+ positively selected. The sequence was collected from a man aged 25 to 45 in good health. The CDR3 reads CASSPGGNQPQHF. The CDR3 bases are TGTGCCAGCTCACCAGGGGGCAATCAGCCCCAGCATTTT.